This is a list of T cell receptor beta chains from one sample in a study of Graves' ophthalmopathy and Graves' hyperthyroidism. Each CDR3 protein gets one entry after TCRdb re-called the multiplex PCR reads with MiXCR. The data show hundreds of thousands of distinct CDR3 sequences, with about a fifth seen just once and approximately 6.9% held by the top ten. Material: peripheral blood. The receptors come from a woman between 18 and 29 years old with stable Graves' hyperthyroidism. Some clones in this sample may be carry-over from other donors' samples. Each CDR3 is given with its conserved first and last residue. Fields, in order: clone size, V gene, CDR3 length, J gene, D gene, CDR3 protein, CDR3 DNA. D genes are given only for firm matches. Clone size is stated in some rows and not others, as once, few, many or a class when expanded.

few,TRBV7-2,14,TRBJ2-5,-,CASSLRVNQETQYF,TGTGCCAGCAGCTTAAGGGTAAACCAAGAGACCCAGTACTTC
few,TRBV28,12,TRBJ1-1,-,CASRTAHTEAFF,TGTGCCAGCAGGACCGCGCACACTGAAGCTTTCTTT
many,TRBV7-2,14,TRBJ1-3,-,CASTPSPGTAPIYF,TGTGCCAGCACCCCAAGTCCCGGGACTGCCCCTATATATTTT
many,TRBV2,16,TRBJ1-5,-,CASRPADSYSNQPQHF,TGTGCCAGCAGACCCGCCGACAGCTATAGCAATCAGCCCCAGCATTTT
few,TRBV19,14,TRBJ1-5,-,CASSRGDGNQPQHF,TGTGCCAGTAGTAGAGGAGACGGCAATCAGCCCCAGCATTTT
-,TRBV19,15,TRBJ1-5,-,CASSIFQVGNQPQRF,TGTGCCAGTAGTATCTTCCAGGTGGGCAATCAGCCCCAGCGTTTT
many,TRBV20-1,14,TRBJ2-2,TRBD1,CSARDDRGAGELFF,TGCAGTGCTAGAGATGACAGGGGGGCCGGGGAGCTGTTTTTT
many,TRBV6-5,16,TRBJ1-1,TRBD1,CASSYTDRPTHTEAFF,TGTGCCAGCAGTTACACGGACAGGCCTACCCACACTGAAGCTTTCTTT
many,TRBV10-3,13,TRBJ1-1,TRBD1,CAIRDRADTEAFF,TGTGCCATCAGAGACAGGGCTGACACTGAAGCTTTCTTT
many,TRBV30,15,TRBJ2-7,-,CAWSVHRPSMIEQYF,TGTGCCTGGAGTGTACACAGGCCATCCATGATCGAGCAGTACTTC
many,TRBV12-3/TRBV12-4,12,TRBJ2-4,TRBD2,CASSSGGDIQYF,TGTGCCAGCAGTTCGGGGGGAGACATTCAGTACTTC
few,TRBV15,18,TRBJ1-2,TRBD1,CATSSGQWMGQLNYGYTF,TGTGCCACCAGCAGTGGACAATGGATGGGACAGCTCAACTATGGCTACACCTTC
many,TRBV30,18,TRBJ2-7,TRBD1,CAWSVRLLRTGDDYEQYF,TGTGCCTGGAGTGTACGGTTATTAAGGACAGGAGATGATTACGAGCAGTACTTC
-,TRBV29-1,15,TRBJ1-1,-,CSVEDRGNQNTEAFF,TGCAGCGTTGAAGATCGAGGGAACCAGAACACTGAAGCTTTCTTT
many,TRBV11-3,18,TRBJ2-5,TRBD1,CASSRTRDSSVLGETQYF,TGTGCCAGCAGCCGTACCCGGGACAGCTCGGTTTTAGGCGAGACCCAGTACTTC
-,TRBV5-1,16,TRBJ2-7,-,CASSSNPLGISYEQYF,TGCGCCAGCAGCTCCAACCCCCTAGGAATTTCCTACGAGCAGTACTTC